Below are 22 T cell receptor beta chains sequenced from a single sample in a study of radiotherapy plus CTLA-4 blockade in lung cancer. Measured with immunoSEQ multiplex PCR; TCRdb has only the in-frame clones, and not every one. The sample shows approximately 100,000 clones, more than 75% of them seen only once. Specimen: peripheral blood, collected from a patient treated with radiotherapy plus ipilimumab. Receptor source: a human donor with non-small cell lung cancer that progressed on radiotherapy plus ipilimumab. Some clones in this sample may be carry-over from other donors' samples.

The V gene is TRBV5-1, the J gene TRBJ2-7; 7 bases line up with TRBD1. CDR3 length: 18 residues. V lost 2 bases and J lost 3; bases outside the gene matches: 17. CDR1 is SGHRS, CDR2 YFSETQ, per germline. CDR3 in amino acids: CASSFLSASGQEDYEQYF. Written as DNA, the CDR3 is TGCGCCAGCAGCTTCCTATCAGCTTCTGGACAGGAGGACTACGAGCAGTACTTC.

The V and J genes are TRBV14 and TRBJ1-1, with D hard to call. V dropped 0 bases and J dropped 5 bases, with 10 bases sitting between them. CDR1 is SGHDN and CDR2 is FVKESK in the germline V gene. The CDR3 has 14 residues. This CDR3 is CASSQDRYGTEAFF. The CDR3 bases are TGTGCCAGCAGCCAAGATCGTTATGGAACTGAAGCTTTCTTT.

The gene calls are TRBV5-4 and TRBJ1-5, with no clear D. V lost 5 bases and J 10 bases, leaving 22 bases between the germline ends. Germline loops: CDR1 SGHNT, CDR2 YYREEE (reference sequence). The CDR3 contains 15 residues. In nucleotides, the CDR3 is TGTGCCAGCAGGCTAAGATGGACGGCCGGGAAACCCCAGCATTTT. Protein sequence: CASRLRWTAGKPQHF.

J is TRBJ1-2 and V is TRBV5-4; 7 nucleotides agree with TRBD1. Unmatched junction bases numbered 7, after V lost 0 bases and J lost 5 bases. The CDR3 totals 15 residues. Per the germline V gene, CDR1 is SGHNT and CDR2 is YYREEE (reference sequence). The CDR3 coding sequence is TGTGCCAGCAGCTTGGCCAAACAGGGGAGGTATGGCTACACCTTC. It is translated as CASSLAKQGRYGYTF.

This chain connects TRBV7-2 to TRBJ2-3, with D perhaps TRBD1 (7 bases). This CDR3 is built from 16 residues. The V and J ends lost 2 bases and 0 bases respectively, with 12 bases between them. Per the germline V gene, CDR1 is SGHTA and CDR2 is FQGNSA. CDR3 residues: CASSLRQGGSTDTQYF. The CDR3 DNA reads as TGTGCCAGCAGCTTAAGACAGGGAGGTAGCACAGATACGCAGTATTTT.

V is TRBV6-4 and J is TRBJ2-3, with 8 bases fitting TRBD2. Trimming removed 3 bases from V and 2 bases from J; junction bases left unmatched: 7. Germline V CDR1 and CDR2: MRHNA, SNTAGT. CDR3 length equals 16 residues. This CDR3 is CASSEPRTSTTDTQYF. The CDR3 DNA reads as TGTGCCAGCAGTGAACCCAGGACTAGCACCACAGATACGCAGTATTTT.

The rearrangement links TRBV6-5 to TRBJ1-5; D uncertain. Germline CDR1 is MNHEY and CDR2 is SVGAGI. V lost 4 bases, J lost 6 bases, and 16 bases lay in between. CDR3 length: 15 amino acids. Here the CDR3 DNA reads TGTGCCAGCAGTTCCGGAAGAGTGGCCGGTCAGCCCCAGCATTTT. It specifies CASSSGRVAGQPQHF.

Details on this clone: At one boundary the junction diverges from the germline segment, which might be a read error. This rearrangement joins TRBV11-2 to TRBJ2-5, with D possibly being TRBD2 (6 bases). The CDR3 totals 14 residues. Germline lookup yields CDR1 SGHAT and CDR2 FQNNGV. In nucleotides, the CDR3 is TGTGCCAGCAGCCTTACGGGGGAGAAAGAGACCCAGAACTTC. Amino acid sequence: CASSLTGEKETQNF. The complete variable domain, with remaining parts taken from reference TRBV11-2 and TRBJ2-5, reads EAGVAQSPRYKIIEKRQSVAFWCNPISGHATLYWYQQILGQGPKLLIQFQNNGVVDDSQLPKDRFSAERLKGVDSTLKIQPAKLEDSAVYLCASSLTGEKETQNFGPGTRLLVL.

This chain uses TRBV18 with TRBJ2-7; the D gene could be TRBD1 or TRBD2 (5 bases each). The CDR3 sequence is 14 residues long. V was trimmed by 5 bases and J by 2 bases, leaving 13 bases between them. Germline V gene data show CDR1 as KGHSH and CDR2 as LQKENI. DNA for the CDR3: TGTGCCAGCTCATCCGGGACGATCACCTACGAGCAGTACTTC. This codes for CASSSGTITYEQYF.

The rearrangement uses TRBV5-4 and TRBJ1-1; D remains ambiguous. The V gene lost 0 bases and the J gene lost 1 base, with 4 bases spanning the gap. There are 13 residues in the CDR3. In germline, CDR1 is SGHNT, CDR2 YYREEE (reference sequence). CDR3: CASSLAENTEAFF. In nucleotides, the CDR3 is TGTGCCAGCAGCTTGGCGGAGAACACTGAAGCTTTCTTT.

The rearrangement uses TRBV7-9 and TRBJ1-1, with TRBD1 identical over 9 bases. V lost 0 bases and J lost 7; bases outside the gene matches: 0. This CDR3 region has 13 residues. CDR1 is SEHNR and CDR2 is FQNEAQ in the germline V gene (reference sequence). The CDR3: CASSLATGGEAFF. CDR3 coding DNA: TGTGCCAGCAGCTTAGCGACAGGGGGTGAAGCTTTCTTT.

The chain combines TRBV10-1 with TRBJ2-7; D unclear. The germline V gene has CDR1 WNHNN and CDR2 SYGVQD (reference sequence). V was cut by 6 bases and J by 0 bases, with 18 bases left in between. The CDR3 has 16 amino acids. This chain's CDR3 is CASSLQDQPSSYEQYF. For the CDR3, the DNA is TGCGCCAGCAGCTTACAAGACCAGCCCTCCTCCTACGAGCAGTACTTC.

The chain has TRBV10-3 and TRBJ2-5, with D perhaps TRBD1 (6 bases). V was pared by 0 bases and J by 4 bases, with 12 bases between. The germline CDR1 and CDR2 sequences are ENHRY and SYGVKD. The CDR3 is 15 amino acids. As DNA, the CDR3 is TGTGCCATCAGTGAGTCGATACAGGGAAGAGAGACCCAGTACTTC. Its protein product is CAISESIQGRETQYF.

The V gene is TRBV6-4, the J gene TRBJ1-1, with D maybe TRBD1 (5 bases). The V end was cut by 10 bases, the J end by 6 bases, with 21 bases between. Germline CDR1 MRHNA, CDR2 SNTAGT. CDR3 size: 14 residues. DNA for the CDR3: TGTGCCAACAGACAACAGGTCTGGAGCGCTGAAGCTTTCTTT. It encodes CANRQQVWSAEAFF.

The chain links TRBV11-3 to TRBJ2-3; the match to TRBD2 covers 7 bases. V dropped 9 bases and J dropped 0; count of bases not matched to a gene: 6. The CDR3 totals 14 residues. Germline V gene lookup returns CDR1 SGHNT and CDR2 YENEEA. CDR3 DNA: TGTGCCAGTTCAGCGGGGTCTAGCACAGATACGCAGTATTTT. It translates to CASSAGSSTDTQYF.

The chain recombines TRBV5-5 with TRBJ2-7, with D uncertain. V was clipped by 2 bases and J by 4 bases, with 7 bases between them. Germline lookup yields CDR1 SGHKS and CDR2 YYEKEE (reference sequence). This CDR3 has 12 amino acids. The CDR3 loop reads CASSLGIYEQYF. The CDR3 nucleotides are TGTGCCAGCAGCTTAGGAATTTACGAGCAGTACTTC.

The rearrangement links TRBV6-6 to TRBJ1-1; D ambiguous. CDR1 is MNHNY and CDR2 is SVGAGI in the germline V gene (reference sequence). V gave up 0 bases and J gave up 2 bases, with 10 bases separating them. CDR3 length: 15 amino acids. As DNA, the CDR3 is TGTGCCAGCAGTTACTCGCCCACAGTCAACACTGAAGCTTTCTTT. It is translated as CASSYSPTVNTEAFF.

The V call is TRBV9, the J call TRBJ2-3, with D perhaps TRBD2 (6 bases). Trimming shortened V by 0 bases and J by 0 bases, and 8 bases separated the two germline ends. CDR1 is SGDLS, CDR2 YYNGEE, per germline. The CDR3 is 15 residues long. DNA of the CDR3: TGTGCCAGCAGCGTAGCTGGGGGGAGCACAGATACGCAGTATTTT. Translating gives CASSVAGGSTDTQYF.

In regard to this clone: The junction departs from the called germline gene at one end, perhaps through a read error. The CDR3 sequence: CASSSGTVNTKAFF. CDR3 nucleotides: TGTGCCAGCAGCTCAGGGACAGTCAACACTAAAGCTTTCTTT. The chain carries TRBV7-6 and TRBJ1-1, with 7 bases identical to TRBD1. CDR1 is SGHVS and CDR2 is FNYEAQ in the germline V gene. This CDR3 has 14 residues.

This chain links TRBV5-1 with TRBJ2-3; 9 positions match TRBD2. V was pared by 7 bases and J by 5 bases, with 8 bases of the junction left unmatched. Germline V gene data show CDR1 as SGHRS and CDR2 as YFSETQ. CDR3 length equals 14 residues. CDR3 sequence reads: CASSLASGEDTQYF. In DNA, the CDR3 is TGCGCCAGCTCCCTAGCTAGCGGGGAAGATACGCAGTATTTT. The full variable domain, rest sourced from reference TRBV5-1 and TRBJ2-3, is KAGVTQTPRYLIKTRGQQVTLSCSPISGHRSVSWYQQTPGQGLQFLFEYFSETQRNKGNFPGRFSGRQFSNSRSEMNVSTLELGDSALYLCASSLASGEDTQYFGPGTRLTVL.

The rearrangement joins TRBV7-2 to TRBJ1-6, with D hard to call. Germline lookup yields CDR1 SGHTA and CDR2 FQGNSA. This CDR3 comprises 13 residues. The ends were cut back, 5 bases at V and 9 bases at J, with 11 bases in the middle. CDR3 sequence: CASSTAGISPLHF. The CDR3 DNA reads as TGTGCCAGCAGCACGGCAGGAATTTCACCCCTCCACTTT.

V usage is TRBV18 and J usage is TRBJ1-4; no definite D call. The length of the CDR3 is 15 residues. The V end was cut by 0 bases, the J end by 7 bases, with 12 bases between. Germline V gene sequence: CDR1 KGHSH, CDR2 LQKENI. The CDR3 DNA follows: TGTGCCAGCTCACCACCAGGCGAGGAGGGTGAAAAACTGTTTTTT. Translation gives CASSPPGEEGEKLFF.